These 19 T cell receptor beta chains share one sample of origin, sequenced in a study of pediatric ulcerative colitis. Rectal tissue came from one to two pinch biopsies taken at colonoscopy. Clones were read by immunoSEQ multiplex PCR, and TCRdb kept only the in-frame ones, dropping some. The table records around 34,000 clones, about three quarters of them present only once. Input material: gut tissue. These receptors originate from a boy aged 5-17 years with mild ulcerative colitis.

About this clone: Other DNA sequences within the sample encode an identical CDR3. The chain links TRBV25-1 to TRBJ2-7, with 10 bases aligning to TRBD1. Germline V lookup: CDR1 MGHDK, CDR2 SYGVNS. The CDR3 is made up of 15 amino acids. Trimming removed 2 bases from V and 0 bases from J; junction bases left unmatched: 1. In DNA, the CDR3 is TGTGCCAGCAGTGAAGGGACAGGGGTCTCCTACGAGCAGTACTTC. Amino acids: CASSEGTGVSYEQYF.

This clone appeared a single time. The rearrangement joins TRBV6-5 to TRBJ2-7; D may be TRBD1 or TRBD2 (5 bases each). This CDR3 region has 15 residues. Germline values: CDR1 MNHEY, CDR2 SVGAGI. Trimming took 7 bases from V and 2 from J, leaving 18 bases between them. CDR3 nucleotide sequence: TGTGCCAGCACCCTAGACCCGGGGACGACCTACGAGCAGTACTTC. Its translation: CASTLDPGTTYEQYF.

The chain is built from TRBV5-8 and TRBJ1-5; D may be TRBD1 (6 bases). Trimming took off 0 bases at V and 5 bases at J, with 12 bases between the two ends. There are 15 residues in the CDR3. CDR1 SGHTS and CDR2 YDEGEE come from the germline V gene. This CDR3 reads CASSLVGHTYQPQHF. The DNA of the CDR3 is TGTGCCAGCAGCTTGGTGGGACATACATATCAGCCCCAGCATTTT. Looking up the rest from reference TRBV5-8 and TRBJ1-5 gives the full variable domain: EAGVTQSPTHLIKTRGQQATLRCSPISGHTSVYWYQQALGLGLQFLLWYDEGEERNRGNFPPRFSGRQFPNYSSELNVNALELEDSALYLCASSLVGHTYQPQHFGDGTRLSIL.

This chain uses TRBV5-6 with TRBJ2-1, with 9 bases matching TRBD2. The CDR3 spans 16 residues. J was trimmed by 5 bases and V by 1 base; bases with no gene match: 7. The germline V gene has CDR1 SGHDT and CDR2 YYEEEE. CDR3 coding DNA: TGTGCCAGCAGCTTGTTCGGCGGGGGGGCGCACAATGAGCAGTTCTTC. This translates into CASSLFGGGAHNEQFF.

The V gene is TRBV5-1, the J gene TRBJ2-7; 8 bases agree with TRBD2. Per the germline V gene, CDR1 is SGHRS and CDR2 is YFSETQ. Germline trimming cut 4 bases from V and 0 bases from J; bases unmatched to any gene: 6. This CDR3 has 15 amino acids. Written as DNA, the CDR3 is TGCGCCAGCAGCCCTGCGGGGGGCTACTCCTACGAGCAGTACTTC. It is translated as CASSPAGGYSYEQYF.

The chain carries TRBV2 and TRBJ2-1, with 12 bases that match TRBD1. The CDR3 has 15 amino acids. Germline V gene lookup returns CDR1 SNHLY and CDR2 FYNNEI. Germline trimming cut 4 bases from V and 6 bases from J; bases unmatched to any gene: 4. The CDR3 loop is CASSAPGQGANEQFF. The CDR3 bases are TGTGCCAGCAGTGCCCCGGGACAGGGGGCCAATGAGCAGTTCTTC. The variable domain in full, with the rest retrieved from reference TRBV2 and TRBJ2-1, is EPEVTQTPSHQVTQMGQEVILRCVPISNHLYFYWYRQILGQKVEFLVSFYNNEISEKSEIFDDQFSVERPDGSNFTLKIRSTKLEDSAMYFCASSAPGQGANEQFFGPGTRLTVL.

The chain has TRBV10-2 and TRBJ2-1; the match to TRBD2 covers 13 bases. Trimming took 6 bases from V and 0 from J; bases not matched to a gene: 5. Germline CDR1 WSHSY, CDR2 SAAADI. CDR3 length: 17 residues. The CDR3 DNA follows: TGCGCCAGCAGAGGGACTAGCGGGGTTTTCTCCTACAATGAGCAGTTCTTC. Its protein is CASRGTSGVFSYNEQFF.

This clone is a singleton in its sample. The rearrangement uses TRBV5-6 and TRBJ2-3, with 7 bases lining up with TRBD1. The CDR3 length is 15 residues. CDR1 is SGHDT, CDR2 YYEEEE, per germline. V trimming: 1 base; J trimming: 1 base; junction bases outside the gene matches: 3. CDR3: CASSLIRGRTDTQYF. In DNA, the CDR3 is TGTGCCAGCAGCTTGATTAGGGGGCGCACAGATACGCAGTATTTT.

V and J are TRBV30 and TRBJ1-5, with 9 bases identical to TRBD1. The CDR3 length is 18 residues. Germline CDR1 is GTSNPN and CDR2 is SVGIG (reference sequence). V shed 2 bases and J 2 bases; nucleotides not matched to a gene: 13. CDR3 sequence reads: CAWSPRTGDLGGNQPQHF. The CDR3 DNA reads as TGTGCCTGGAGTCCTCGGACAGGGGACCTTGGGGGCAATCAGCCCCAGCATTTT. Using reference TRBV30 and TRBJ1-5 for the parts outside the CDR3, the full variable domain is SQTIHQWPATLVQPVGSPLSLECTVEGTSNPNLYWYRQAAGRGLQLLFYSVGIGQISSEVPQNLSASRPQDRQFILSSKKLLLSDSGFYLCAWSPRTGDLGGNQPQHFGDGTRLSIL.

The genes are TRBV21-1 and TRBJ1-5; the table's D call of TRBD1 was not tested on the DNA. TRBV21-1 is a listed pseudogene. This CDR3 comprises 14 residues. CDR3 nucleotide sequence: TGTGCCAGCAACCTGGACATCCCTGGCCAGCCCCAGCATTTT. It encodes CASNLDIPGQPQHF.

In the case of this clone: Other DNA sequences in this sample translate to the same CDR3. The chain couples TRBV5-1 to TRBJ1-6; D not resolved. CDR1 and CDR2 from the germline V gene are SGHRS and YFSETQ. The V gene lost 1 base and the J gene lost 8 bases, with 10 bases spanning the gap. The CDR3 is 14 residues long. In nucleotides, the CDR3 is TGCGCCAGCAGCTTGAAAGGGAGGGATTCACCCCTCCACTTT. It codes for CASSLKGRDSPLHF.

The sample holds one count of this clone. CDR3 protein: CASSPETRQPQHF. CDR3 nucleotides: TGTGCCAGCAGTCCCGAGACCCGTCAGCCCCAGCATTTT. This rearrangement joins TRBV2 to TRBJ1-5; D gene ambiguous. The CDR3 extends over 13 amino acids. With 5 bases removed from V and 6 bases from J, the gap between germline ends came to 11 bases. The germline V gene has CDR1 SNHLY and CDR2 FYNNEI.

This sequence joins TRBV11-3 and TRBJ2-1; the D is unclear. The length of the CDR3 is 14 residues. CDR1 and CDR2 from the germline V gene are SGHNT and YENEEA. Trimming removed 4 bases at V and 0 bases at J, with 7 bases between. The CDR3 nucleotides are TGTGCCAGCAGCTCACGACACTCCTACAATGAGCAGTTCTTC. It is translated as CASSSRHSYNEQFF.

This chain links TRBV5-1 with TRBJ2-1; 13 bases match TRBD2. With V trimmed by 1 base and J by 9 bases, 10 bases remained unmatched. Per the germline V gene, CDR1 is SGHRS and CDR2 is YFSETQ. There are 17 residues in the CDR3. The CDR3, as DNA: TGCGCCAGCAGCTTGAGGCCCCGGACTAGCGGGGGAGGTGAGCAGTTCTTC. It yields the protein CASSLRPRTSGGGEQFF.

The chain carries TRBV9 and TRBJ2-1, with D perhaps matching TRBD2 (5 bases). Germline-derived CDR1 and CDR2 are SGDLS and YYNGEE. The CDR3 totals 15 residues. Trimming cost V 0 bases and J 4 bases, with 11 bases left between them. The CDR3 nucleotides read TGTGCCAGCAGCGTAGATGGGAGCCTATACAATGAGCAGTTCTTC. Its translation: CASSVDGSLYNEQFF.

This clone was seen a handful of times. This rearrangement joins TRBV6-5 to TRBJ1-5; possibly TRBD1 for D (6 bases). This CDR3 is 13 amino acids long. V was trimmed by 5 bases and J by 6 bases, leaving 11 bases between them. The germline gives CDR1 MNHEY, CDR2 SVGAGI. The CDR3 spells CASSRTEAQPQHF. CDR3 nucleotides: TGTGCCAGCAGTCGGACAGAAGCTCAGCCCCAGCATTTT.

The chain is built from TRBV6-5 and TRBJ1-2, with 8 bases fitting TRBD1. The CDR3 is made up of 14 amino acids. After removal of 6 bases from V and 3 bases from J, the junction contained 6 bases not matched to a gene. Germline assignment: CDR1 MNHEY and CDR2 SVGAGI. The CDR3: CASRSGGRDYGYTF. The CDR3 region has the DNA TGTGCCAGCAGGTCAGGGGGCAGGGACTATGGCTACACCTTC.

This clone was counted only a few times. V usage is TRBV2 and J usage is TRBJ2-1, with D possibly matching TRBD2 (6 bases). The CDR3 is 19 residues long. Germline assignment: CDR1 SNHLY and CDR2 FYNNEI. Trimming took 0 bases from V and 2 from J, leaving 20 bases between them. The CDR3 protein is CASSEAPVSRRGTYNEQFF. The CDR3 DNA reads as TGTGCCAGCAGTGAAGCGCCTGTCTCGAGGCGGGGAACCTACAATGAGCAGTTCTTC.

The gene calls are TRBV18 and TRBJ1-2, with 8 nucleotides matching TRBD1. V lost 2 bases, J lost 1 base, and 6 bases stayed unmatched. This CDR3 has 16 residues. CDR1 and CDR2 from the germline V gene are KGHSH and LQKENI. This CDR3 reads CASSPSGGQVNYGYTF. CDR3 sequence (DNA): TGTGCCAGCTCACCATCCGGGGGACAGGTTAACTATGGCTACACCTTC.